Following are 5 T cell receptor beta chains from one sample sequenced in a study of T-cell memory formation after mild COVID-19. TCRdb re-derived calls from the 5' RACE reads in MiXCR, one entry per CDR3 protein. The sample holds roughly 99,000 distinct CDR3 sequences; about 15% are singletons and the top ten take about 39%. Input material: PBMCs or a T cell subset sorted from them (not recorded which). Every receptor here comes from a young man who had mild COVID-19 (a few samples of this study predate the infection). Cell type and time point are not known.

This clonotype was seen only a few times. V gene TRBV5-1 combines with J gene TRBJ2-7; D unresolved. The CDR3 is made up of 13 amino acids. Germline assignment: CDR1 SGHRS and CDR2 YFSETQ. With 0 bases removed from V and 1 base from J, the gap between germline ends came to 5 bases. The CDR3 DNA follows: TGCGCCAGCAGCTTGGACGGGTCCTACGAGCAGTACGTC. This translates into CASSLDGSYEQYV.

This clonotype was observed at least ten times. The rearrangement joins TRBV6-5 to TRBJ2-7, with a possible D match to TRBD1 (6 bases). V dropped 2 bases and J dropped 2 bases, with 13 bases sitting between them. The CDR3 contains 15 residues. Germline CDR1 reads MNHEY; CDR2 reads SVGAGI. CDR3 sequence (DNA): TGTGCCAGCAGTTACGGGGGCCCGTCCCCCTACGAGCAGTACTTC. Translated: CASSYGGPSPYEQYF.

This clonotype was counted many times. The gene calls are TRBV7-8 and TRBJ2-1; 9 nucleotides match TRBD1. The ends lost 5 bases at V and 4 bases at J; junction bases unmatched: 9. Germline CDR1 SGHVS, CDR2 FQNEAQ. There are 16 residues in the CDR3. CDR3 in DNA: TGTGCCAGCAGCCACCCCCGGGACAGGGTATACAATGAGCAGTTCTTC. Its protein product is CASSHPRDRVYNEQFF.

The table lists this clonotype with a few counts. The chain employs TRBV12-3 or TRBV12-4 and TRBJ2-5, with D possibly matching TRBD1 (5 bases). V was clipped by 5 bases and J by 1 base, with 14 bases between them. The CDR3 sequence is 15 residues long. This CDR3 reads CASSLAGAAQETQYF. The CDR3 DNA reads TGTGCCAGCAGTCTGGCTGGGGCAGCCCAAGAGACCCAGTACTTC.

This chain connects TRBV12-3 or TRBV12-4 to TRBJ2-5; 10 bases map to TRBD2. This CDR3 is built from 16 residues. J was trimmed by 2 bases and V by 3 bases; bases with no gene match: 6. In DNA, the CDR3 is TGTGCCAGCAGTTTGTTAGCGGGGGGACTTCAAGAGACCCAGTACTTC. Translation gives CASSLLAGGLQETQYF.